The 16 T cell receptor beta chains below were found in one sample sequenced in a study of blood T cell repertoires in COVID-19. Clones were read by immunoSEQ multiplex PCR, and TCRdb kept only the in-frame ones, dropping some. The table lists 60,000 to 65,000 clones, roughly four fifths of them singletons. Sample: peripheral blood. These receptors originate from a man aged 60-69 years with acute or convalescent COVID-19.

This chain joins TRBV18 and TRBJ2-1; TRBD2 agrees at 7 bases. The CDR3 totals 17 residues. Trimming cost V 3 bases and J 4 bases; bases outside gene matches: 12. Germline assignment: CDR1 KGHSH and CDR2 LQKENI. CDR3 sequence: CASSPLRLADGYNEQFF. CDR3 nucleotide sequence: TGTGCCAGCTCACCTCTTAGGCTAGCGGATGGATACAATGAGCAGTTCTTC.

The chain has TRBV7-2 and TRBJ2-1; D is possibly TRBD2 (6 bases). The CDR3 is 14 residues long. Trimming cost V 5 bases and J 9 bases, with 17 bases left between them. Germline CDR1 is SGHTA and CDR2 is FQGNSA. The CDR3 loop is CASSGGLGLAEQFF. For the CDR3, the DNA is TGTGCCAGCAGCGGGGGGTTGGGGCTGGCTGAGCAGTTCTTC.

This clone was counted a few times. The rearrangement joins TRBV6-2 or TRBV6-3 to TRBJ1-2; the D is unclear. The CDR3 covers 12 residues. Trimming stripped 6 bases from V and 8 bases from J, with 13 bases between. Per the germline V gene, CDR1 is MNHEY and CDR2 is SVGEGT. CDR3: CASSLGNRGYTF. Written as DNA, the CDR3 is TGTGCCAGCAGCCTCGGGAACCGGGGCTACACCTTC.

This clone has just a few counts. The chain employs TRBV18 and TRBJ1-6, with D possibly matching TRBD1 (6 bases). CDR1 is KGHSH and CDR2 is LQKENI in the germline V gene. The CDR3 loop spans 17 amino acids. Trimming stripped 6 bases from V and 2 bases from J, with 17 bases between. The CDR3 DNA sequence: TGTGCCAGCTCTCCCTTAGGACAGAAGGCCTATAATTCACCCCTCCACTTT. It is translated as CASSPLGQKAYNSPLHF.

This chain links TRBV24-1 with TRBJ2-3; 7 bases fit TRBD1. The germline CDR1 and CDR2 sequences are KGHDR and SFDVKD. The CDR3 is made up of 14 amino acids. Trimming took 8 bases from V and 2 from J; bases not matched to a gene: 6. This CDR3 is CATTTGQITDTQYF. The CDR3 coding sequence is TGTGCCACCACCACGGGACAGATCACAGATACGCAGTATTTT.

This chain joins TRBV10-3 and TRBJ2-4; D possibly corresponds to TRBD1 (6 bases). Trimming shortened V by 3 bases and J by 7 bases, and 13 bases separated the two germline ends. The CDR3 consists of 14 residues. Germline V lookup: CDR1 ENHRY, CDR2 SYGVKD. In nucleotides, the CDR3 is TGTGCCATCAGTGAAGAGGGGGAAGGGAACATTCAGTACTTC. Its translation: CAISEEGEGNIQYF.

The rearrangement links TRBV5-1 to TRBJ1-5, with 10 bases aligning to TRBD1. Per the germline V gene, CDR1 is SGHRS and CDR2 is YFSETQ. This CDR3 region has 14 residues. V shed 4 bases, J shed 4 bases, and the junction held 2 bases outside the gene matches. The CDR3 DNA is TGCGCCAGCAGCAGGACAGGGGGTAATCAGCCCCAGCATTTT. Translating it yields CASSRTGGNQPQHF. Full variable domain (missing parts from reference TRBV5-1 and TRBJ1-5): KAGVTQTPRYLIKTRGQQVTLSCSPISGHRSVSWYQQTPGQGLQFLFEYFSETQRNKGNFPGRFSGRQFSNSRSEMNVSTLELGDSALYLCASSRTGGNQPQHFGDGTRLSIL.

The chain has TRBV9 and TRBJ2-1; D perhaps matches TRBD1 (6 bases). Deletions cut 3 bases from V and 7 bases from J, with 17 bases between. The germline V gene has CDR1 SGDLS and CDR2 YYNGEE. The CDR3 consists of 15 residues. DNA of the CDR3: TGTGCCAGCAGCGCGATTGGGGACACTGGGAATGAGCAGTTCTTC. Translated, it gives CASSAIGDTGNEQFF.

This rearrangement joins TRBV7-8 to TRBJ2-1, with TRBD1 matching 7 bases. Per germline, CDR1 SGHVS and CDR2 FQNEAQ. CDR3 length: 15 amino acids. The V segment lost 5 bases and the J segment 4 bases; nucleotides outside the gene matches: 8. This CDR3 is CASSARDRPYNEQFF. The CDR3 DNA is TGTGCCAGCAGCGCCCGGGACAGACCATACAATGAGCAGTTCTTC.

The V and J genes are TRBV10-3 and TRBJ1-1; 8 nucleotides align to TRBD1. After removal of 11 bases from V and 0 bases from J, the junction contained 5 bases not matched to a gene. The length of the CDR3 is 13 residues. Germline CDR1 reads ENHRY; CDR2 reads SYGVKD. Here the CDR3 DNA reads TGTGCCTCCGGACAGGGTATGAACACTGAAGCTTTCTTT. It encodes CASGQGMNTEAFF.

DNA for the CDR3: TGTGCCAGCAGCAAAGGGACAGGGGGCCTCTCCGAGCAGTACTTC. This codes for CASSKGTGGLSEQYF. The J gene is TRBJ2-7, the V gene TRBV3-1 (or the pseudogene TRBV3-2); 12 bases fit TRBD1. The V gene's germline CDR1 is LGHDT and CDR2 YNNKEL (reference sequence). The CDR3 loop spans 15 amino acids. With 5 bases clipped from V and 6 bases from J, the junction kept 8 bases outside the gene matches.

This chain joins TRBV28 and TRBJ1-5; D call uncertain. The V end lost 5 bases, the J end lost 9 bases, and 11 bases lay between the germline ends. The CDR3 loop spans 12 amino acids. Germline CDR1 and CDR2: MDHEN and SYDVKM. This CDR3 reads CASSPPVRPQHF. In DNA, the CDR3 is TGTGCCAGCAGTCCCCCGGTGAGGCCCCAGCATTTT.

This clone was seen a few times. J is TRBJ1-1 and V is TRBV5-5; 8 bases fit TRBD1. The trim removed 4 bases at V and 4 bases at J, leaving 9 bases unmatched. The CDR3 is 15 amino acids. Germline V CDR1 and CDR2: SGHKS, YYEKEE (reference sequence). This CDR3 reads CASSGSGGSGTEAFF. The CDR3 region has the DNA TGTGCCAGCAGCGGTTCAGGGGGCAGCGGCACTGAAGCTTTCTTT. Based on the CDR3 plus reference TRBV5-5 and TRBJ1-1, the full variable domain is DAGVTQSPTHLIKTRGQQVTLRCSPISGHKSVSWYQQVLGQGPQFIFQYYEKEERGRGNFPDRFSARQFPNYSSELNVNALLLGDSALYLCASSGSGGSGTEAFFGQGTRLTVV.

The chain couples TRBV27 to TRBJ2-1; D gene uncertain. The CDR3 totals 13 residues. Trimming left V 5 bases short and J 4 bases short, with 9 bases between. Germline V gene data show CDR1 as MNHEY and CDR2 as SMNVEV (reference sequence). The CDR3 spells CASSPRVYNEQFF. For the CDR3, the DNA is TGTGCCAGCAGTCCCCGGGTTTACAATGAGCAGTTCTTC.

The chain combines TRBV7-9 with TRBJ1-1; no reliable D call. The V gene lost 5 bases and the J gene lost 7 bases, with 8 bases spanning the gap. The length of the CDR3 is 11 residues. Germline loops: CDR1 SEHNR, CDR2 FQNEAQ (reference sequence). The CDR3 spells CASSMVSEAFF. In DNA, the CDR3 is TGTGCCAGCAGCATGGTTAGTGAAGCTTTCTTT.

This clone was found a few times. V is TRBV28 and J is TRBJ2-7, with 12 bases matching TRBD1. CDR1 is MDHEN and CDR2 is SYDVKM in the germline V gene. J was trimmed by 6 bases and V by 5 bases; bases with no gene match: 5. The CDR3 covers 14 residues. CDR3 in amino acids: CASSLGTGGSEQYF. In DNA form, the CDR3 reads TGTGCCAGCAGTCTCGGGACAGGGGGCTCCGAGCAGTACTTC. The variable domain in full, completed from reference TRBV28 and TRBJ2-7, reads DVKVTQSSRYLVKRTGEKVFLECVQDMDHENMFWYRQDPGLGLRLIYFSYDVKMKEKGDIPEGYSVSREKKERFSLILESASTNQTSMYLCASSLGTGGSEQYFGPGTRLTVT.